The 31 T cell receptor beta chains below come from one sample, sequenced in a study of glioma-infiltrating T cells after dendritic cell vaccination. Assay used: immunoSEQ multiplex PCR; TCRdb lists only in-frame clones, some missing. The table has around 58,000 clones, 75% to 90% seen once; the top ten hold about 10%. The specimen was blood, collected before dendritic cell vaccination. Source of these receptors: a human donor with glioblastoma.

V is TRBV19 and J is TRBJ2-3, with 9 bases aligning to TRBD1. The CDR3 is 17 amino acids. Germline V gives CDR1 LNHDA, CDR2 SQIVND (reference sequence). V was pared by 4 bases and J by 4 bases, with 12 bases of the junction left unmatched. The CDR3 loop reads CASSTSGGQGRSDTQYF. In DNA form, the CDR3 reads TGTGCCAGTAGTACCTCCGGGGGACAGGGAAGATCAGATACGCAGTATTTT.

The chain is built from TRBV18 and TRBJ1-2; TRBD1 matches at 7 bases. The germline gives CDR1 KGHSH, CDR2 LQKENI. V was pared by 6 bases and J by 8 bases, with 15 bases of the junction left unmatched. The CDR3 loop spans 15 amino acids. The CDR3 here is CASSGGPGQEEGYTF. CDR3 DNA sequence: TGTGCCAGCTCCGGCGGCCCAGGACAGGAGGAGGGCTACACCTTC.

The rearrangement joins TRBV5-1 to TRBJ1-1, with D maybe TRBD1 (5 bases). The CDR3 runs to 14 residues. Trimming removed 1 base at V and 2 bases at J, with 9 bases between. Per germline, CDR1 SGHRS and CDR2 YFSETQ. In nucleotides, the CDR3 is TGCGCCAGCAGCTTGCAGGGAATAAACACTGAAGCTTTCTTT. Protein: CASSLQGINTEAFF.

This clone was counted once. V usage is TRBV6-5 and J usage is TRBJ2-1, with TRBD2 matching 10 bases. The ends lost 7 bases at V and 10 bases at J; junction bases unmatched: 13. Germline values: CDR1 MNHEY, CDR2 SVGAGI. The CDR3 has 15 amino acids. CDR3 bases: TGTGCCAGCACACGGGCCAGCGGGGGGGCCGGAGAGCAGTTCTTC. Its translation: CASTRASGGAGEQFF.

This rearrangement joins TRBV4-2 to TRBJ1-2; D possibly corresponds to TRBD1 (5 bases). V gave up 1 base and J gave up 3 bases, with 12 bases separating them. In germline, CDR1 is LGHNA, CDR2 YNFKEQ. The CDR3 is made up of 15 amino acids. In DNA, the CDR3 is TGTGCCAGCAGCCAAGTGGGGGGGGACTACTATGGCTACACCTTC. Translated, it gives CASSQVGGDYYGYTF.

The V gene is TRBV7-9, the J gene TRBJ2-2, with 7 bases lining up with TRBD1. With 5 bases clipped from V and 5 bases from J, the junction kept 11 bases outside the gene matches. This CDR3 has 16 amino acids. The germline CDR1 and CDR2 sequences are SEHNR and FQNEAQ (reference sequence). The CDR3 nucleotides read TGTGCCAGCAGCAGGACACCGGGACAGATTACCGGGGAGCTGTTTTTT. It specifies CASSRTPGQITGELFF.

This clone has only one observation. This rearrangement joins TRBV7-2 to TRBJ2-5; 7 positions agree with TRBD1. With V trimmed by 3 bases and J by 1 base, 5 bases remained unmatched. In germline, CDR1 is SGHTA, CDR2 FQGNSA. The CDR3 sequence is 15 residues long. CDR3 nucleotides: TGTGCCAGCAGCTTGGCAGGGGGAACCCAAGAGACCCAGTACTTC. Amino acids: CASSLAGGTQETQYF.

This clone was seen repeatedly, ten times or more. The chain combines TRBV6-6 with TRBJ1-2; D is perhaps TRBD1 (5 bases). The CDR3 is 14 residues long. Germline CDR1 MNHNY, CDR2 SVGAGI (reference sequence). Trimming removed 6 bases at V and 0 bases at J, with 11 bases between. The CDR3 DNA reads as TGTGCCAGCAGCCAGGGAAGAGCTAACTATGGCTACACCTTC. It translates to CASSQGRANYGYTF.

The chain links TRBV5-4 to TRBJ1-2, with TRBD1 identical over 8 bases. With V trimmed by 1 base and J by 4 bases, 12 bases remained unmatched. This CDR3 is built from 17 residues. Germline V lookup: CDR1 SGHNT, CDR2 YYREEE (reference sequence). The CDR3 sequence: CASSLPGQGASSYGYTF. The CDR3 bases are TGTGCCAGCAGCTTGCCTGGGCAGGGGGCAAGTTCCTATGGCTACACCTTC.

The chain carries TRBV14 and TRBJ1-1; tentative D call: TRBD1 (6 bases). CDR3 length equals 15 residues. The germline V gene has CDR1 SGHDN and CDR2 FVKESK. The V end lost 4 bases, the J end lost 0 bases, and 12 bases lay between the germline ends. The CDR3 nucleotides are TGTGCCAGCAGCCCTCGGGGGGGCATGAACACTGAAGCTTTCTTT. It yields the protein CASSPRGGMNTEAFF. Full variable domain (remainder filled in from reference TRBV14 and TRBJ1-1): EAGVTQFPSHSVIEKGQTVTLRCDPISGHDNLYWYRRVMGKEIKFLLHFVKESKQDESGMPNNRFLAERTGGTYSTLKVQPAELEDSGVYFCASSPRGGMNTEAFFGQGTRLTVV.

The V gene is TRBV5-6, the J gene TRBJ2-7; no reliable D call. V lost 0 bases and J 7 bases, leaving 17 bases between the germline ends. Germline V lookup: CDR1 SGHDT, CDR2 YYEEEE. This CDR3 region has 15 residues. The CDR3 sequence: CASSLGAKLSREQYF. In DNA form, the CDR3 reads TGTGCCAGCAGCTTGGGGGCCAAGCTATCCCGGGAGCAGTACTTC.

This clone was seen a handful of times. The chain joins TRBV10-3 to TRBJ1-1, with D possibly TRBD1 on 6 matching bases. The CDR3 contains 11 residues. Trimming cost V 11 bases and J 1 base, with 8 bases left between them. Per the germline V gene, CDR1 is ENHRY and CDR2 is SYGVKD. CDR3 region: CAATGNTEAFF. Here the CDR3 DNA reads TGTGCCGCGACAGGGAACACTGAAGCTTTCTTT.

The gene calls are TRBV7-2 and TRBJ2-1, with D perhaps matching TRBD2 (7 bases). Looked up from germline, CDR1 is SGHTA and CDR2 is FQGNSA. This CDR3 region has 16 residues. V gave up 5 bases and J gave up 4 bases, with 18 bases separating them. The CDR3 sequence: CASSRLLGGPYNEQFF. DNA for the CDR3: TGTGCCAGCAGCCGCCTCCTCGGGGGGCCATACAATGAGCAGTTCTTC.

The rearrangement joins TRBV4-2 to TRBJ2-2, with D possibly TRBD2 on 5 matching bases. CDR1 is LGHNA, CDR2 YNFKEQ, per germline. Trimming removed 4 bases at V and 6 bases at J, with 12 bases between. The CDR3 consists of 14 residues. CDR3 amino acids: CASSPSRGSGELFF. The CDR3 DNA follows: TGTGCCAGCAGCCCGAGTCGGGGTTCCGGGGAGCTGTTTTTT.

V usage is TRBV18 and J usage is TRBJ2-7; 8 bases fit TRBD1. The germline V gene encodes CDR1 KGHSH and CDR2 LQKENI. The CDR3 spans 14 residues. The junction had 6 bases not matched to a gene; V was cut back by 3 bases and J by 5 bases. CDR3 nucleotide sequence: TGTGCCAGCTCACCCTTAGGACAGGGCAACGAGCAGTACTTC. Encoded protein: CASSPLGQGNEQYF. The whole variable domain, remainder taken from reference TRBV18 and TRBJ2-7, is NAGVMQNPRHLVRRRGQEARLRCSPMKGHSHVYWYRQLPEEGLKFMVYLQKENIIDESGMPKERFSAEFPKEGPSILRIQQVVRGDSAAYFCASSPLGQGNEQYFGPGTRLTVT.

V and J are TRBV10-2 and TRBJ2-7, with TRBD1 matching over 7 bases. The CDR3 has 15 amino acids. Germline V CDR1 and CDR2: WSHSY, SAAADI. V lost 0 bases, J lost 4 bases, and 6 bases stayed unmatched. The CDR3 loop is CASSESLGGRYEQYF. CDR3 nucleotides: TGCGCCAGCAGTGAGTCGTTAGGGGGCCGGTACGAGCAGTACTTC.

This clone was seen only a few times. The chain is built from TRBV28 and TRBJ2-7; D is unclear. The ends were cut back, 3 bases at V and 2 bases at J, with 11 bases in the middle. This CDR3 contains 14 residues. CDR1 is MDHEN, CDR2 SYDVKM, per germline. The CDR3 DNA reads TGTGCCAGCAGTTTTGGCCGACAAGCCTACGAGCAGTACTTC. Protein sequence: CASSFGRQAYEQYF.

The rearrangement links TRBV25-1 to TRBJ1-1; D may be TRBD1 (6 bases). Trimming took off 5 bases at V and 5 bases at J, with 9 bases between the two ends. CDR1 is MGHDK, CDR2 SYGVNS, per germline. The CDR3 has 12 residues. In nucleotides, the CDR3 is TGTGCCAGCAGTACAGGGAAGACTGAAGCTTTCTTT. Protein: CASSTGKTEAFF.

The J gene is TRBJ1-2, the V gene TRBV5-1; D is perhaps TRBD1 (6 bases). This CDR3 is built from 14 residues. From germline, CDR1 is SGHRS and CDR2 YFSETQ. V was clipped by 4 bases and J by 7 bases, with 17 bases between them. This CDR3 reads CASSLVPGEGGYTF. The CDR3 DNA sequence: TGCGCCAGCAGCCTCGTTCCAGGGGAAGGTGGCTACACCTTC.

This clone was observed a few times. The chain couples TRBV6-5 to TRBJ2-1; a possible D gene is TRBD1 (6 bases). The CDR3 has 14 residues. With 3 bases removed from V and 10 bases from J, the gap between germline ends came to 16 bases. The germline CDR1 and CDR2 sequences are MNHEY and SVGAGI. The CDR3 nucleotides are TGTGCCAGCAGTTATCGGGCAGGGGTTGGCGAGCAGTTCTTC. It is translated as CASSYRAGVGEQFF.

The chain carries TRBV7-9 and TRBJ2-2; TRBD1 matches at 9 bases. This CDR3 is 17 amino acids long. J lost 4 bases, V lost 2 bases, and 8 bases had no gene match. Looked up from germline, CDR1 is SEHNR and CDR2 is FQNEAQ (reference sequence). The CDR3 DNA is TGTGCCAGCAGCTTAATGCCGGGACAGGGATTCACCGGGGAGCTGTTTTTT. Protein product: CASSLMPGQGFTGELFF.

The chain uses TRBV6-5 and TRBJ2-3; D remains ambiguous. V lost 2 bases to trimming and J lost 0 bases, with 9 bases between them. Germline-derived CDR1 and CDR2 are MNHEY and SVGAGI. This CDR3 is 15 amino acids long. CDR3 residues: CASSYAAASTDTQYF. The CDR3, as DNA: TGTGCCAGCAGTTACGCGGCAGCTAGCACAGATACGCAGTATTTT.

V is TRBV29-1 and J is TRBJ1-1; the match to TRBD1 covers 8 bases. The junction had 4 bases not matched to a gene; V was cut back by 5 bases and J by 5 bases. Germline V gene lookup returns CDR1 SQVTM and CDR2 ANQGSEA. This CDR3 region has 12 residues. The CDR3 region has the DNA TGCAGCGTTAAGCAGGGGGCAACTGAAGCTTTCTTT. Its translation: CSVKQGATEAFF.

This clone has a single count. The chain links TRBV28 to TRBJ2-5; 9 nucleotides line up with TRBD1. V was pared by 6 bases and J by 5 bases, with 13 bases of the junction left unmatched. The CDR3 consists of 16 residues. The germline V gene encodes CDR1 MDHEN and CDR2 SYDVKM. The CDR3 sequence is CASSSPGTGFQETQYF. The CDR3 DNA is TGTGCCAGCAGCTCCCCCGGGACAGGGTTTCAGGAGACCCAGTACTTC.

The CDR3 nucleotides read TGCAGCGTTGTTTCCCAGGGGAGAGGGGGGCAGTACTTC. Residues: CSVVSQGRGGQYF. The chain combines TRBV29-1 with TRBJ2-7; tentative D call: TRBD1 (6 bases). Trimming pared 4 bases from V and 9 bases from J, leaving 19 bases between. The CDR3 is 13 residues long. Germline values: CDR1 SQVTM, CDR2 ANQGSEA.

The chain recombines TRBV7-2 with TRBJ2-1; the match to TRBD2 covers 7 bases. The germline gives CDR1 SGHTA, CDR2 FQGNSA. CDR3 length: 17 residues. V lost 1 base, J lost 7 bases, and 13 bases stayed unmatched. The CDR3 sequence is CASSLVVSSPAGNEQFF. CDR3 DNA: TGTGCCAGCAGCTTAGTGGTTAGCAGCCCAGCGGGAAATGAGCAGTTCTTC.

J is TRBJ1-4 and V is TRBV7-2, with D tentatively TRBD1 (5 bases). Between the trimmed V and J ends, which lost 1 base and 7 bases, there was a span of 16 bases. The CDR3 sequence is 16 residues long. Germline CDR1 reads SGHTA; CDR2 reads FQGNSA. CDR3 region: CASSLGGGRLGEKLFF. In DNA, the CDR3 is TGTGCCAGCAGCTTAGGGGGCGGTCGATTAGGTGAAAAACTGTTTTTT.

The genes are TRBV18 and TRBJ2-3, with D hard to call. The CDR3 is 13 amino acids. Germline loops: CDR1 KGHSH, CDR2 LQKENI. V was pared by 2 bases and J by 5 bases, with 8 bases between. The CDR3, as DNA: TGTGCCAGCTCACCAATGAGGTTAGATACGCAGTATTTT. Its translation is CASSPMRLDTQYF.

V is TRBV28 and J is TRBJ2-7; 11 bases map to TRBD2. Germline lookup yields CDR1 MDHEN and CDR2 SYDVKM. The CDR3 spans 18 residues. Trimming took 6 bases from V and 3 from J; bases not matched to a gene: 16. This CDR3 is CASRRQGTSGMSFYEQYF. The CDR3 DNA is TGTGCCAGCAGGCGACAAGGGACTAGCGGAATGTCCTTCTACGAGCAGTACTTC. The full variable domain, completed using reference TRBV28 and TRBJ2-7, is DVKVTQSSRYLVKRTGEKVFLECVQDMDHENMFWYRQDPGLGLRLIYFSYDVKMKEKGDIPEGYSVSREKKERFSLILESASTNQTSMYLCASRRQGTSGMSFYEQYFGPGTRLTVT.

The chain joins TRBV9 to TRBJ2-1, with 7 bases matching TRBD2. This CDR3 comprises 17 residues. J gave up 7 bases and V 4 bases, and 17 bases lay outside the gene matches. Germline V gene sequence: CDR1 SGDLS, CDR2 YYNGEE. For the CDR3, the DNA is TGTGCCAGCAGCCCCAGAGCGGGACCCCCCTCCTCAAATGAGCAGTTCTTC. Its protein product is CASSPRAGPPSSNEQFF.

V and J are TRBV11-2 and TRBJ2-7; 10 bases align to TRBD2. The germline gives CDR1 SGHAT, CDR2 FQNNGV. Unmatched junction bases numbered 7, after V lost 2 bases and J lost 6 bases. The length of the CDR3 is 15 residues. The CDR3 loop reads CASSLLGTSASEQYF. DNA for the CDR3: TGTGCCAGCAGCTTATTGGGGACTAGCGCCTCCGAGCAGTACTTC.